This T cell receptor (beta chain) was identified during a study of blood T cell repertoires in COVID-19. V shed 8 bases, J shed 3 bases, and the junction held 14 bases outside the gene matches. The CDR3 spans 16 residues. CDR1 KGHSH and CDR2 LQKENI come from the germline V gene. The assay was immunoSEQ multiplex PCR, and TCRdb's table has in-frame clones only and misses some. The table shows about 210,000 clones, with roughly nine tenths occurring only once. This sequence originates from a woman in her sixties or seventies with acute or convalescent COVID-19. This chain connects TRBV18 to TRBJ2-7; TRBD2 matches at 9 bases. The sequenced material came from peripheral blood. CDR3 DNA: TGTGCCAGCGATGCGGGAGGGCCATTCCCTAACTACGAGCAGTACTTC. Its protein is CASDAGGPFPNYEQYF.